The clone carrying this T cell receptor beta chain was recorded at least ten times. TCR beta CDR3 region amplification was performed from RNA transcripts. HTBI primers drove first-round RT-PCR of the TCR CDR3. TCRdb re-analysed the multiplex PCR reads in MiXCR, keeping a single row per CDR3 protein. The sample lists about half a million distinct CDR3 sequences, less than 25% occurring once. The data derive from a study of T cells in Graves' hyperthyroidism and ophthalmopathy. The V end was cut by 5 bases, the J end by 7 bases, with 12 bases between. In germline, CDR1 is DFQATT, CDR2 SNEGSKA (reference sequence). The CDR3 consists of 13 residues. Disease duration was under 3 months in the ophthalmopathy patients, who also had a Clinical Activity Score of at least 3 and a NOSPECS grade of at least 4. Investigators excluded patients with uncontrolled infection, other autoimmune disease, pregnancy or lactation. Diagnosis rested on symptoms, serum thyroxine and TRAb, thyroid ultrasound, and orbital computed tomography.

V usage is TRBV20-1 and J usage is TRBJ1-6; tentative D call: TRBD1 (5 bases). Sequenced: blood. This receptor was identified in a woman under 40 with Graves' ophthalmopathy. The CDR3 region has the DNA TGCAGTGCTCTCGGACGGGGCAATTCACCCCTCCACTTT. Amino acid sequence: CSALGRGNSPLHF.